Below, 28 T cell receptor beta chains from the same sample are listed, as sequenced in a study of blood T cell repertoires in COVID-19. The protocol was immunoSEQ multiplex PCR, while the TCRdb copy is restricted to in-frame clones and leaves out a portion. Of about 54,000 clones detected, just over 90% appear once; the ten largest clones hold around 8.3%. The sequenced sample was peripheral blood. Receptor source: a woman in her thirties or forties with active COVID-19.

J is TRBJ2-7 and V is TRBV18; D perhaps matches TRBD2 (6 bases). Germline CDR1 and CDR2: KGHSH and LQKENI. Trimming removed 3 bases at V and 2 bases at J, with 8 bases between. This CDR3 has 13 amino acids. The CDR3 reads CASSPRRAYEQYF. For the CDR3, the DNA is TGTGCCAGCTCACCGAGGAGGGCCTACGAGCAGTACTTC. The variable domain in full, completed from reference TRBV18 and TRBJ2-7, reads NAGVMQNPRHLVRRRGQEARLRCSPMKGHSHVYWYRQLPEEGLKFMVYLQKENIIDESGMPKERFSAEFPKEGPSILRIQQVVRGDSAAYFCASSPRRAYEQYFGPGTRLTVT.

CDR3 bases: TGCGCCAGCAGCTTGACGGGACTAGCGGGGGGTAATATGGATGAGCAGTTCTTC. The encoded protein is CASSLTGLAGGNMDEQFF. The chain employs TRBV5-1 and TRBJ2-1; 15 bases agree with TRBD2. The CDR3 length is 18 residues. Germline CDR1 reads SGHRS; CDR2 reads YFSETQ. The V gene end was trimmed by 1 base and the J gene end by 8 bases; junction bases not matched to a gene: 10.

The V and J genes are TRBV5-5 and TRBJ2-5, with unresolved D. This CDR3 is 13 amino acids long. Trimming stripped 5 bases from V and 2 bases from J, with 10 bases between. Germline V gives CDR1 SGHKS, CDR2 YYEKEE (reference sequence). CDR3 protein: CASRIRVQETQYF. The CDR3 DNA is TGTGCCAGCAGGATTAGAGTACAAGAGACCCAGTACTTC.

This chain links TRBV7-3 with TRBJ2-2; 8 bases are shared with TRBD1. Germline V lookup: CDR1 SGHTA, CDR2 FQGTGA. The CDR3 spans 16 residues. V lost 2 bases and J lost 7; bases outside the gene matches: 9. CDR3 nucleotide sequence: TGTGCCAGCAGCTTACAAGCTGGGACAGGTATCGGGGAGCTGTTTTTT. Its protein product is CASSLQAGTGIGELFF.

The chain couples TRBV11-2 to TRBJ1-5; 7 bases fit TRBD1. The V and J ends lost 5 bases and 3 bases, in that order; junction bases with no gene match: 7. The germline gives CDR1 SGHAT, CDR2 FQNNGV. The CDR3 spans 15 residues. The CDR3 sequence: CASSRAGGFNQPQHF. DNA of the CDR3: TGTGCCAGCAGCCGGGCAGGGGGATTCAATCAGCCCCAGCATTTT.

This clone was recorded only once. This chain uses TRBV12-3 or TRBV12-4 with TRBJ1-2; 7 nucleotides agree with TRBD1. With V trimmed by 8 bases and J by 2 bases, 5 bases remained unmatched. CDR3 length equals 13 residues. CDR3 coding DNA: TGTGCCAGCCGAGAACAGGGGAACTATGGCTACACCTTC. Protein product: CASREQGNYGYTF.

The gene calls are TRBV12-5 and TRBJ1-1; D is possibly TRBD1 (5 bases). This CDR3 region has 11 residues. In germline, CDR1 is LGHNT, CDR2 FRNRAP. Trimming took 0 bases from V and 10 from J, leaving 6 bases between them. DNA of the CDR3: TGTGCTAGTGGTTTGGTAGGGGTAGCTTTCTTT. It translates to CASGLVGVAFF. Looking up the rest from reference TRBV12-5 and TRBJ1-1 gives the full variable domain: DARVTQTPRHKVTEMGQEVTMRCQPILGHNTVFWYRQTMMQGLELLAYFRNRAPLDDSGMPKDRFSAEMPDATLATLKIQPSEPRDSAVYFCASGLVGVAFFGQGTRLTVV.

J is TRBJ2-3 and V is TRBV18, with D hard to call. The V end was cut by 0 bases, the J end by 1 base, with 5 bases between. CDR1 and CDR2 (germline): KGHSH, LQKENI. The length of the CDR3 is 14 residues. The CDR3 region has the DNA TGTGCCAGCTCACCACCGCCGGGCACAGATACGCAGTATTTT. Translation gives CASSPPPGTDTQYF.

This clone has just one count. The genes are TRBV5-4 and TRBJ1-2; no definite D call. V was clipped by 1 base and J by 2 bases, with 12 bases between them. The length of the CDR3 is 15 residues. CDR1 is SGHNT, CDR2 YYREEE, per germline (reference sequence). CDR3 amino acids: CASSLMEKLNYGYTF. The CDR3 DNA sequence: TGTGCCAGCAGCTTGATGGAGAAACTAAACTATGGCTACACCTTC.

The V call is TRBV7-2, the J call TRBJ2-5, with unresolved D. Germline lookup yields CDR1 SGHTA and CDR2 FQGNSA. With 0 bases removed from V and 4 bases from J, the gap between germline ends came to 12 bases. The CDR3 is made up of 15 amino acids. The CDR3 loop reads CASSLARSTRETQYF. The CDR3 DNA follows: TGTGCCAGCAGCTTAGCGCGGAGTACAAGAGAGACCCAGTACTTC.

The genes are TRBV3-1 (or the pseudogene TRBV3-2) and TRBJ2-1, with 8 bases matching TRBD2. The CDR3 is 15 residues long. V trimming: 0 bases; J trimming: 11 bases; junction bases outside the gene matches: 9. Germline assignment: CDR1 LGHDT and CDR2 YNNKEL (reference sequence). CDR3 in DNA: TGTGCCAGCAGCCAAGACGGGGGGGCCCTCGGGAAGCAGTTCTTC. Its protein product is CASSQDGGALGKQFF.

V and J are TRBV21-1 and TRBJ2-4; the table gives TRBD2 as D, unverified against the DNA. TRBV21-1 is a pseudogene. The CDR3 length is 15 residues. CDR3 in amino acids: CASSPREKDKNIQYF. DNA of the CDR3: TGTGCCAGCAGCCCCCGGGAAAAGGATAAAAACATTCAGTACTTC.

The chain combines TRBV3-1 (or the pseudogene TRBV3-2) with TRBJ1-2; D remains unclear. Trimming took 4 bases from V and 1 from J, leaving 10 bases between them. The length of the CDR3 is 14 residues. CDR1 is LGHDT and CDR2 is YNNKEL in the germline V gene (reference sequence). The DNA for the CDR3 is TGTGCCAGCAGCCGGGGAGCCCTTAACTATGGCTACACCTTC. Protein product: CASSRGALNYGYTF.

The chain employs TRBV19 and TRBJ1-5; 7 nucleotides agree with TRBD1. V lost 5 bases to trimming and J lost 4 bases; unmatched junction nucleotides: 8. The CDR3 spans 15 residues. Germline lookup yields CDR1 LNHDA and CDR2 SQIVND (reference sequence). Here the CDR3 reads CASSQHRTGNQPQHF. CDR3 DNA: TGTGCCAGTAGTCAACACCGGACAGGTAATCAGCCCCAGCATTTT.

This chain uses TRBV6-5 with TRBJ2-3, with TRBD1 identical over 7 bases. The length of the CDR3 is 12 residues. With 6 bases clipped from V and 10 bases from J, the junction kept 7 bases outside the gene matches. Germline V CDR1 and CDR2: MNHEY, SVGAGI. The CDR3 loop is CASRLQQGPQYF. CDR3 nucleotide sequence: TGTGCCAGCAGATTACAACAGGGGCCGCAGTATTTT.

The rearrangement joins TRBV5-1 to TRBJ2-1; TRBD1 matches 9 bases. After removal of 4 bases from V and 12 bases from J, the junction contained 17 bases not matched to a gene. Germline values: CDR1 SGHRS, CDR2 YFSETQ. The CDR3 has 16 amino acids. Here the CDR3 reads CASSKGGQGGSGRQFF. CDR3 DNA sequence: TGCGCCAGCAGCAAGGGGGGACAGGGCGGTTCCGGGAGGCAGTTCTTC.

This chain joins TRBV5-4 and TRBJ2-7, with 9 bases that match TRBD1. CDR3 size: 13 residues. Germline V gene lookup returns CDR1 SGHNT and CDR2 YYREEE (reference sequence). V trimming: 4 bases; J trimming: 5 bases; junction bases outside the gene matches: 4. The CDR3 protein is CASSGRQGDEQYF. CDR3 coding DNA: TGTGCCAGCAGCGGCCGACAGGGGGACGAGCAGTACTTC.

J is TRBJ2-6 and V is TRBV19; maybe TRBD1 (5 bases). The CDR3 contains 16 residues. Trimming removed 7 bases from V and 0 bases from J, with 13 bases in between. Germline V gene lookup returns CDR1 LNHDA and CDR2 SQIVND (reference sequence). CDR3 nucleotides: TGTGCCAGTATGACAGTTGGGAACTCTGGGGCCAACGTCCTGACTTTC. Protein sequence: CASMTVGNSGANVLTF.

This chain connects TRBV3-1 (or the pseudogene TRBV3-2) to TRBJ1-1; 8 bases line up with TRBD1. This CDR3 region has 14 residues. Germline CDR1 is LGHDT and CDR2 is YNNKEL (reference sequence). Losses at the gene ends were 4 bases for V and 6 bases for J; bases not matched to a gene: 7. In DNA, the CDR3 is TGTGCCAGCAGCCCGGACAGGGACATAGCTGAAGCTTTCTTT. Residues: CASSPDRDIAEAFF.

The chain recombines TRBV4-2 with TRBJ2-2; 8 bases line up with TRBD2. CDR3 size: 17 residues. V trimming: 3 bases; J trimming: 1 base; junction bases outside the gene matches: 7. Germline CDR1 LGHNA, CDR2 YNFKEQ. The CDR3, as DNA: TGTGCCAGCAGCCACCCCCCGGGGGGGGAGAACACCGGGGAGCTGTTTTTT. It codes for CASSHPPGGENTGELFF.

V is TRBV15 and J is TRBJ1-1, with a tentative D call TRBD1 (6 bases). CDR1 and CDR2 (germline): LNHNV, YYDKDF (reference sequence). Trimming pared 0 bases from V and 3 bases from J, leaving 11 bases between. The CDR3 loop spans 15 amino acids. This CDR3 is CATSRDRGSHTEAFF. The CDR3 DNA reads TGTGCCACCAGCAGAGATAGGGGGTCCCACACTGAAGCTTTCTTT.

The gene calls are TRBV30 and TRBJ2-7, with 9 bases matching TRBD1. The CDR3 consists of 14 residues. Trimming took 3 bases from V and 4 from J; bases not matched to a gene: 7. Per the germline V gene, CDR1 is GTSNPN and CDR2 is SVGIG (reference sequence). The CDR3 loop is CAWSYRGRIYEQYF. The CDR3 DNA sequence: TGTGCCTGGAGCTACAGGGGGCGTATATACGAGCAGTACTTC. The whole variable domain, remainder taken from reference TRBV30 and TRBJ2-7, is SQTIHQWPATLVQPVGSPLSLECTVEGTSNPNLYWYRQAAGRGLQLLFYSVGIGQISSEVPQNLSASRPQDRQFILSSKKLLLSDSGFYLCAWSYRGRIYEQYFGPGTRLTVT.

The V call is TRBV3-1 (or the pseudogene TRBV3-2), the J call TRBJ2-7, with D possibly being TRBD1 (5 bases). Per the germline V gene, CDR1 is LGHDT and CDR2 is YNNKEL (reference sequence). The CDR3 loop spans 16 amino acids. Between the trimmed V and J ends, which lost 0 bases and 0 bases, there was a span of 12 bases. This CDR3 reads CASSQDQGISSYEQYF. The DNA of the CDR3 is TGTGCCAGCAGCCAAGATCAGGGCATTAGCTCCTACGAGCAGTACTTC.

The chain is built from TRBV11-3 and TRBJ1-3; D is undetermined. V shed 3 bases and J shed 4 bases, with 10 bases lying between them. CDR3 size: 14 residues. Per the germline V gene, CDR1 is SGHNT and CDR2 is YENEEA. The CDR3 DNA reads TGTGCCAGCAGCTTCGGGGTCGGCGGAAACACCATATATTTT. The encoded protein is CASSFGVGGNTIYF.

J is TRBJ2-1 and V is TRBV7-2; TRBD2 aligns across 11 bases. The CDR3 totals 17 residues. V shed 5 bases, J shed 2 bases, and the junction held 8 bases outside the gene matches. Germline-derived CDR1 and CDR2 are SGHTA and FQGNSA. The CDR3 protein is CASSGTTSGGPYNEQFF. The CDR3 coding sequence is TGTGCCAGCAGCGGAACAACTAGCGGGGGTCCCTACAATGAGCAGTTCTTC.

The chain has TRBV9 and TRBJ1-2, with 9 bases lining up with TRBD1. V dropped 0 bases and J dropped 5; count of bases not matched to a gene: 5. From germline, CDR1 is SGDLS and CDR2 YYNGEE. The CDR3 is 15 amino acids. CDR3 sequence reads: CASSVGGGQGYGYTF. CDR3 DNA: TGTGCCAGCAGCGTAGGGGGTGGACAGGGGTATGGCTACACCTTC.

The rearrangement uses TRBV11-3 and TRBJ2-4; tentatively, D is TRBD2 (6 bases). V gave up 5 bases and J gave up 0 bases, with 14 bases separating them. The CDR3 consists of 16 residues. Germline V CDR1 and CDR2: SGHNT, YENEEA. The CDR3 reads CASSPVGGAAKNIQYF. The DNA for the CDR3 is TGTGCCAGCAGCCCAGTCGGAGGGGCAGCCAAAAACATTCAGTACTTC.

The J gene is TRBJ2-1, the V gene TRBV7-2, with 8 bases lining up with TRBD1. Germline assignment: CDR1 SGHTA and CDR2 FQGNSA. This CDR3 has 16 residues. Trimming cost V 6 bases and J 4 bases; bases outside gene matches: 11. The CDR3 sequence: CASRPGQGRSYNEQFF. CDR3 bases: TGTGCCAGCAGACCCGGACAGGGCCGAAGTTACAATGAGCAGTTCTTC. Combining the CDR3 with reference TRBV7-2 and TRBJ2-1 gives the whole variable domain GAGVSQSPSNKVTEKGKDVELRCDPISGHTALYWYRQSLGQGLEFLIYFQGNSAPDKSGLPSDRFSAERTGGSVSTLTIQRTQQEDSAVYLCASRPGQGRSYNEQFFGPGTRLTVL.